A single TCR beta chain is shown here with its context. The clone's antigen remains unknown. No base qualities exist here, and no much larger clone lies one base off it. The CDR1 and CDR2 encoded by the germline V gene (reference sequence) are MNHEY and SMNVEV. The CDR3 spans 16 residues, from the cysteine through the phenylalanine. Only the CDR3 portion is preserved as DNA: 48 bases, with reading frame beginning at the first base. V ends up 6 bases short and J 3 bases short, with an unmatched junction base count of 6. The data belong to a study of blood T cell repertoires in COVID-19 (dated by TCRdb to 2020 to 2021). About the study as a whole: Samples from collaborators originated in the United States, Italy and Spain and spanned both the acute and convalescent phases of COVID-19. The repertoires were released in a freely available public database intended as a resource for research on the immune response to SARS-CoV-2. Nearly every sample came with metadata listing a de-identified subject ID, COVID-19 status, age in years and sex. The material from the prospective study consisted of cDNA or gDNA derived from T cells, B-cell-depleted T cells, or PBMCs. Deeply sampled blood TCRbeta repertoires from subjects exposed to, actively infected with, or recovered from COVID-19 were included in the dataset. Where HLA class I and class II types were available, the types were taken from metadata supplied by the sample provider, not from assay-based typing. The samples were drawn from two sources: the first 160 participants of the ongoing ImmuneRACE study, and fewer than 1,500 subjects contributed by 6 global collaborators. Here is what the overall study found, with its caveats: The amount of clinical and demographic metadata varied by source and participant and was provided uncurated.

TCRbeta CDR3 regions were amplified from genomic DNA using the immunoSEQ Assay, a bias-controlled multiplex PCR. Regarding the original processing steps: Within the assay, amplification of reference gene primers was used to estimate how many nucleated cells each sample contained. To quantify the absolute abundance of each unique TCRbeta CDR3 rearrangement, sequence reads were collapsed and filtered. For each sample, productive Simpson clonality was calculated as the square root of Simpson's diversity index across productive rearrangements. Entries here come from immuneACCESS through TCRdb and include only in-frame sequences with V and J called. Some clones fail to appear in such tables; in the studies checked, an unresolved V gene covers under half of the shortfall, and the cause of the remainder is unknown. From that table come the V and J calls and clone size; the DNA was used to work out D and trimming. The sample records more than 350,000 clones, roughly nine tenths of which are singletons. The ten largest make up approximately 3% of the sample.

In Seattle, one collaborating source enrolled patients while the infection was active and tracked those patients longitudinally over the course of disease. Whole blood was collected in K2EDTA tubes by collaborating institutions according to the institutions' own protocols. For TCRbeta analysis, collaborator samples were shipped as frozen whole blood, as isolated PBMCs, or as DNA extracted from either sample type. The sample was peripheral blood. This sequence uses TRBV27 and TRBJ2-2; 11 of the junction bases match TRBD2. The receptor's source is a woman in her twenties or thirties with COVID-19, enrolled during active disease. Here is the DNA: TGTGCCAGCAGGGGGACTAGCGGAGCATACACCGGGGAGCTGTTTTTT. It is translated as CASRGTSGAYTGELFF.